This TCR beta chain was obtained from a study of T cells expressing NK-cell markers. Study summary: The TCR beta repertoires were obtained from sorted CD3+CD56+NKG2C+, CD3+CD56+NKG2C- and CD3+CD56-NKG2C+ T cells. With respect to HCMV, most of the eight sequenced donors were seropositive, and one was seronegative.

Concerning this clonotype: No antigen is known for it.

TCRdb derives one entry per CDR3 protein from the 5' RACE reads, leaving out DNA. The sample has fewer than 400,000 distinct CDR3 sequences. Points from the study as a whole: In several donors, these clonotypes also led the CD3+CD56-NKG2C+ fraction.

This CDR3 region has 15 residues. Germline CDR1 is MNHEY and CDR2 is SMNVEV (reference sequence). This clonotype was obtained from a woman between 50 and 59 years old in good health. Sequences were obtained from blood T cells: a sorted CD56 or NKG2C T cell subset, CD4+ or CD8+ T cells, or bulk PBMC T cells (not recorded which). The chain has TRBV27 and TRBJ2-1; TCRdb returns TRBD2, unconfirmable since there is no DNA. CDR3 sequence: CASSPELTGTRKEFF.